This section outlines one T cell receptor (beta chain) sequence together with its context. The source of the sample is a study of blood T cell repertoires in COVID-19. Study as a whole: COVID-19 samples from acute and convalescent phases originated in the United States, Italy and Spain.

This CDR3 spans 14 amino acids. Germline CDR1 LGHDT, CDR2 YNNKEL (reference sequence). Trimming removed 7 bases from V and 2 bases from J; junction bases left unmatched: 5. Participants' reported clinical history set cohort assignment. Authors' methods: Amplification of reference gene primers was used by the study to estimate nucleated cell counts. Profiling relied on immunoSEQ multiplex PCR, and the TCRdb table lists in-frame clones only, not all of them. The DNA gave D and trimming, while V, J and clone size come from that table. The repertoire holds about 210,000 clones, with approximately 81% as singletons.

V is TRBV3-1 (or the pseudogene TRBV3-2) and J is TRBJ2-7; 10 bases map to TRBD2. This TCR derives from a woman between 45 and 65 years old with acute COVID-19. Sequencing was performed on PBMCs or T cells enriched from blood (not recorded which). The CDR3 nucleotides read TGTGCCAGCAAGCAAACTAGCGGGACCTACGAGCAGTACTTC. Translating it yields CASKQTSGTYEQYF.